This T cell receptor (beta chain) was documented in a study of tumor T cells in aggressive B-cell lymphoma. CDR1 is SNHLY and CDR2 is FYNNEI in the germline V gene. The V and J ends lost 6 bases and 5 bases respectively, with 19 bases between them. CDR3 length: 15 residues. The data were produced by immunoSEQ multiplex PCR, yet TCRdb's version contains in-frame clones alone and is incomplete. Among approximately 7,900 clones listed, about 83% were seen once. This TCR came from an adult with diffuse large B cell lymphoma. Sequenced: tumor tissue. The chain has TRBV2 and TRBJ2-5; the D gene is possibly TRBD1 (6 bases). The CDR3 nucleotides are TGTGCCAGCAGACAAACACAGGGTAATCGGGAGACCCAGTACTTC. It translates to CASRQTQGNRETQYF.